This T cell receptor beta chain was sequenced during a study of blood T cell repertoires in COVID-19. CDR1 and CDR2 (germline): ENHRY, SYGVKD. The CDR3 consists of 13 residues. V shed 7 bases and J 3 bases; nucleotides not matched to a gene: 1. The table came from immunoSEQ multiplex PCR; TCRdb's copy has only in-frame clones and leaves some out. In the table there are about 65,000 clones, approximately 95% of which are singletons. This clone was observed a handful of times. This chain links TRBV10-3 with TRBJ1-1; 11 bases map to TRBD1. The material sequenced was peripheral blood. The sequence derives from a man aged 65 to 79 with active COVID-19. CDR3 in DNA: TGTGCCATCATGGGACAGGGGGACACTGAAGCTTTCTTT. Its protein product is CAIMGQGDTEAFF.